Shown below are 18 T cell receptor beta chains from a single sample sequenced in a study of T cell repertoires in cytomegalovirus infection. TCRdb analysed the reads with MiXCR anew, one entry per CDR3 protein. Here the sample spans hundreds of thousands of distinct CDR3 sequences, less than 25% being singletons. Material: CD8+ T cells from PBMCs. These receptors all stem from a human donor in good health (CMV status not recorded). Some clones in this sample may be carry-over from other donors' samples.

This clonotype was picked up a small number of times. The chain uses TRBV5-5 and TRBJ1-5; TRBD1 might be the D (6 bases). The CDR3 has 17 residues. Germline V gene lookup returns CDR1 SGHKS and CDR2 YYEKEE (reference sequence). V lost 0 bases to trimming and J lost 2 bases, with 15 bases between them. CDR3 residues: CASSLGGYRDGNQPQHF. Written as DNA, the CDR3 is TGTGCCAGCAGCTTGGGGGGTTACAGGGATGGCAATCAGCCCCAGCATTTT.

The rearrangement joins TRBV19 to TRBJ2-7, with D possibly TRBD2 on 5 matching bases. V lost 5 bases and J lost 7, with 15 bases in between. This CDR3 region has 13 residues. Per the germline V gene, CDR1 is LNHDA and CDR2 is SQIVND (reference sequence). The CDR3 DNA follows: TGTGCCAGTAGTGGTCGCAGCGGACGGGAGCAGTACTTC. Amino acids: CASSGRSGREQYF.

The chain recombines TRBV20-1 with TRBJ2-3; D may be TRBD2 (5 bases). From germline, CDR1 is DFQATT and CDR2 SNEGSKA (reference sequence). The length of the CDR3 is 13 residues. V was cut by 8 bases and J by 2 bases, with 14 bases left in between. The CDR3, as DNA: TGCAGTCCCACTAGGGAAATCACAGATACGCAGTATTTT. Protein product: CSPTREITDTQYF.

The V and J genes are TRBV2 and TRBJ2-3, with D hard to call. Trimming cost V 3 bases and J 2 bases, with 12 bases left between them. The germline CDR1 and CDR2 sequences are SNHLY and FYNNEI. This CDR3 comprises 15 residues. The CDR3 region is CASSDPTEFTDTQYF. As DNA, the CDR3 is TGTGCCAGCAGTGACCCTACAGAGTTCACAGATACGCAGTATTTT. Full variable domain (rest looked up from reference TRBV2 and TRBJ2-3): EPEVTQTPSHQVTQMGQEVILRCVPISNHLYFYWYRQILGQKVEFLVSFYNNEISEKSEIFDDQFSVERPDGSNFTLKIRSTKLEDSAMYFCASSDPTEFTDTQYFGPGTRLTVL.

This clonotype was recorded at least ten times. V gene TRBV7-4 combines with J gene TRBJ2-1; 8 bases align to TRBD1. The CDR3 runs to 18 residues. Germline CDR1 reads SGHVT; CDR2 reads SQSDAQ. Unmatched junction bases numbered 14, after V lost 4 bases and J lost 3 bases. The CDR3 region has the DNA TGTGCCAGCAGCTCACCGTACGGTCAGGGGGCTGGCTACAATGAGCAGTTCTTC. It translates to CASSSPYGQGAGYNEQFF.

V gene TRBV5-6 combines with J gene TRBJ2-1; D remains unclear. The CDR3 sequence is 13 residues long. The ends were cut back, 4 bases at V and 8 bases at J, with 13 bases in the middle. Per the germline V gene, CDR1 is SGHDT and CDR2 is YYEEEE. In DNA, the CDR3 is TGTGCCAGCAGCCCCCCCACAGTCGATGAGCAGTTCTTC. Translated, it gives CASSPPTVDEQFF.

In its sample, this clonotype was seen a few times. CDR3 protein: CASSDLIIAGDRDTQYF. CDR3 sequence (DNA): TGTGCCAGCAGTGATCTGATTATAGCGGGGGACCGAGATACGCAGTATTTT. The chain combines TRBV2 with TRBJ2-3, with 9 positions matching TRBD2. In germline, CDR1 is SNHLY, CDR2 FYNNEI. The CDR3 runs to 17 residues. Unmatched junction bases numbered 12, after V lost 3 bases and J lost 5 bases.

This clonotype was seen repeatedly, ten times or more. This chain links TRBV5-6 with TRBJ1-1; D is undetermined. V gave up 0 bases and J gave up 4 bases, with 7 bases separating them. The CDR3 is made up of 13 amino acids. Germline V gene data show CDR1 as SGHDT and CDR2 as YYEEEE. The CDR3 loop is CASSLGFGTEAFF. DNA for the CDR3: TGTGCCAGCAGCTTGGGGTTCGGCACTGAAGCTTTCTTT.

The chain has TRBV7-9 and TRBJ2-2; D gene ambiguous. The CDR3 is 12 residues long. V was shortened by 8 bases and J by 7 bases, with 11 bases between the two germline ends. In germline, CDR1 is SEHNR, CDR2 FQNEAQ (reference sequence). This CDR3 is CASPLVSGELFF. The CDR3 DNA follows: TGTGCCAGCCCACTTGTGAGCGGGGAGCTGTTTTTT.

This clonotype was seen more than once but under ten times. The CDR3 DNA reads TGCAGCGTTGTGGGGGAAGCGGGCTCCTACAATGAGCAGTTCTTC. The encoded protein is CSVVGEAGSYNEQFF. The J gene is TRBJ2-1, the V gene TRBV29-1; D may be TRBD2 (6 bases). V lost 4 bases and J lost 0, with 13 bases in between. This CDR3 spans 15 amino acids. Per germline, CDR1 SQVTM and CDR2 ANQGSEA.

This rearrangement joins TRBV4-3 to TRBJ2-1; D is tentatively TRBD1 or TRBD2 (5 bases each). This CDR3 has 15 amino acids. The germline V and J ends were trimmed by 4 bases and 0 bases, with 10 bases remaining between them. CDR1 is LGHNA, CDR2 YSLEER, per germline. CDR3 sequence (DNA): TGCGCCAGCAGCCGCCGGGACGGCTCCTACAATGAGCAGTTCTTC. This translates into CASSRRDGSYNEQFF.

V and J are TRBV7-4 and TRBJ2-7; D gene unclear. The V gene's germline CDR1 is SGHVT and CDR2 SQSDAQ. The CDR3 is 13 residues long. V lost 2 bases to trimming and J lost 2 bases, with 7 bases between them. The CDR3 spells CASSLPNAYEQYF. The CDR3 DNA is TGTGCCAGCAGCTTACCCAATGCCTACGAGCAGTACTTC.

The chain links TRBV28 to TRBJ1-2, with 10 positions matching TRBD1. Trimming removed 7 bases from V and 5 bases from J; junction bases left unmatched: 1. CDR3 length: 12 residues. Germline lookup yields CDR1 MDHEN and CDR2 SYDVKM. DNA for the CDR3: TGTGCCAGCACGGGACAGGGGTATGGCTACACCTTC. This codes for CASTGQGYGYTF.

This clonotype was counted a few times. The J gene is TRBJ2-2, the V gene TRBV12-3 or TRBV12-4, with no clear D. This CDR3 spans 13 amino acids. V shed 7 bases and J shed 2 bases, with 8 bases lying between them. CDR3 nucleotide sequence: TGTGCCAGCACCGTACTTAACACCGGGGAGCTGTTTTTT. It translates to CASTVLNTGELFF.

This clonotype was found a few times. The rearrangement uses TRBV28 and TRBJ2-7; 13 positions match TRBD2. With 6 bases clipped from V and 4 bases from J, the junction kept 3 bases outside the gene matches. The germline gives CDR1 MDHEN, CDR2 SYDVKM. The CDR3 covers 14 residues. The CDR3 DNA is TGTGCCAGCAGCAGGACTAGCGGGGGTTACGAGCAGTACGTC. The encoded protein is CASSRTSGGYEQYV.

This clonotype was counted ten times or more. The chain combines TRBV7-9 with TRBJ1-5; TRBD1 aligns across 7 bases. The germline V gene has CDR1 SEHNR and CDR2 FQNEAQ (reference sequence). Trimming at V came to 5 bases and at J to 2 bases, leaving 9 bases not matched to a gene. This CDR3 has 16 amino acids. The CDR3 reads CASSEGADGGNQPQHF. CDR3 DNA sequence: TGTGCCAGCAGCGAGGGGGCCGACGGTGGCAATCAGCCCCAGCATTTT.

This clonotype was recorded at least ten times. This sequence joins TRBV7-2 and TRBJ2-3; a possible D gene is TRBD2 (5 bases). Trimming cost V 6 bases and J 4 bases, with 17 bases left between them. The CDR3 sequence is 15 residues long. Germline-derived CDR1 and CDR2 are SGHTA and FQGNSA. The CDR3 protein is CASSWNRQAADTQYF. CDR3 bases: TGTGCCAGCAGTTGGAATCGCCAAGCGGCAGATACGCAGTATTTT.

The chain uses TRBV6-2 or TRBV6-3 and TRBJ2-1; 8 positions agree with TRBD2. Germline V gene lookup returns CDR1 MNHEY and CDR2 SVGEGT. CDR3 size: 15 residues. V lost 6 bases to trimming and J lost 4 bases; unmatched junction nucleotides: 8. The CDR3 DNA is TGTGCCAGCAGCCCCGGGACTAGTCAGTACAATGAGCAGTTCTTC. Amino acid sequence: CASSPGTSQYNEQFF.